This entry lists 13 T cell receptor beta chains sequenced from one sample in a study of patients and donors after allogeneic stem cell transplantation. TCRdb re-analysed the RT-PCR reads in MiXCR, keeping a single row per CDR3 protein. The sample records approximately 140,000 distinct CDR3 sequences, about two fifths being singletons. Material for sequencing was blood, either unsorted or a sorted T cell fraction (not recorded which). These receptors were taken from a human donor who was either an allogeneic HSCT recipient or a stem cell or donor lymphocyte infusion donor (not recorded which). It is not recorded whose cells these are; they may come from a transplant donor.

This chain joins TRBV20-1 and TRBJ1-3; perhaps TRBD1 as D (5 bases). The CDR3 is 13 amino acids. Trimming cost V 5 bases and J 4 bases, with 12 bases left between them. Germline CDR1 is DFQATT and CDR2 is SNEGSKA (reference sequence). CDR3 nucleotide sequence: TGCAGTGCTCCGACCGGGGGAGGAAACACCATATATTTT. Protein product: CSAPTGGGNTIYF.

The CDR3 DNA follows: TGTGCCATCAGACCCCAAAGGCCTGGACAGGGCGCGGAGACCCAGTACTTC. This encodes CAIRPQRPGQGAETQYF. V usage is TRBV10-3 and J usage is TRBJ2-5, with 8 bases identical to TRBD1. From germline, CDR1 is ENHRY and CDR2 SYGVKD. This CDR3 is 17 amino acids long. V shed 6 bases, J shed 5 bases, and the junction held 17 bases outside the gene matches.

This clonotype has at least ten counts. The chain joins TRBV4-2 to TRBJ1-6; 8 bases line up with TRBD1. V dropped 4 bases and J dropped 8; count of bases not matched to a gene: 7. Germline CDR1 is LGHNA and CDR2 is YNFKEQ. CDR3 length: 15 amino acids. The CDR3 loop reads CASSRRTGNDSPLHF. DNA of the CDR3: TGTGCCAGCAGCCGGCGGACAGGGAATGATTCACCCCTCCACTTT.

In its sample, this clonotype was seen a few times. The rearrangement links TRBV10-2 to TRBJ1-1, with 8 bases lining up with TRBD1. J gave up 5 bases and V 7 bases, and 9 bases lay outside the gene matches. Germline CDR1 WSHSY, CDR2 SAAADI. The CDR3 sequence is 14 residues long. The chain's CDR3 is CASKLQGAGTEAFF. Here the CDR3 DNA reads TGCGCCAGCAAATTGCAGGGGGCAGGAACTGAAGCTTTCTTT.

This clonotype has only a few counts. This chain joins TRBV29-1 and TRBJ1-2, with a weak D call TRBD1 (6 bases). V gave up 0 bases and J gave up 8 bases, with 16 bases separating them. Germline V gene sequence: CDR1 SQVTM, CDR2 ANQGSEA. There are 14 residues in the CDR3. CDR3 coding DNA: TGCAGCGTTGAAGATCCCCACCGGGGGCAGGGCTACACCTTC. Translation gives CSVEDPHRGQGYTF. Looking up the rest from reference TRBV29-1 and TRBJ1-2 gives the full variable domain: SAVISQKPSRDICQRGTSLTIQCQVDSQVTMMFWYRQQPGQSLTLIATANQGSEATYESGFVIDKFPISRPNLTFSTLTVSNMSPEDSSIYLCSVEDPHRGQGYTFGSGTRLTVV.

Only a few counts were recorded for this clonotype. This chain uses TRBV7-6 with TRBJ1-3; 7 nucleotides line up with TRBD1. Germline V gene data show CDR1 as SGHVS and CDR2 as FNYEAQ. This CDR3 is built from 16 residues. Germline trimming cut 3 bases from V and 2 bases from J; bases unmatched to any gene: 7. The CDR3 bases are TGTGCCAGCAGCTTGGGCAGGGGGAGGCCTGGAAACACCATATATTTT. Amino acids: CASSLGRGRPGNTIYF.

The chain has TRBV11-2 and TRBJ2-1, with TRBD2 identical over 9 bases. CDR3 size: 17 residues. With 6 bases clipped from V and 0 bases from J, the junction kept 9 bases outside the gene matches. CDR1 is SGHAT, CDR2 FQNNGV, per germline. The CDR3 DNA reads as TGTGCCAGCAGGCGAGCGGGGGGCAAGAGCTCCTACAATGAGCAGTTCTTC. Translating it yields CASRRAGGKSSYNEQFF.

The chain carries TRBV5-1 and TRBJ2-7; either TRBD1 or TRBD2 may supply D (6 bases each). Trimming left V 4 bases short and J 2 bases short, with 10 bases between. The germline V gene encodes CDR1 SGHRS and CDR2 YFSETQ. The CDR3 contains 13 residues. For the CDR3, the DNA is TGCGCCAGCAGCCCGGGGGACACCTACGAGCAGTACTTC. It translates to CASSPGDTYEQYF. The complete variable domain, with remaining parts taken from reference TRBV5-1 and TRBJ2-7, reads KAGVTQTPRYLIKTRGQQVTLSCSPISGHRSVSWYQQTPGQGLQFLFEYFSETQRNKGNFPGRFSGRQFSNSRSEMNVSTLELGDSALYLCASSPGDTYEQYFGPGTRLTVT.

The chain combines TRBV12-3 or TRBV12-4 with TRBJ2-4, with D tentatively TRBD2 (6 bases). Trimming removed 6 bases from V and 6 bases from J, with 15 bases in between. The length of the CDR3 is 14 residues. CDR3 region: CASSPGGSGNIQYF. CDR3 nucleotides: TGTGCCAGCAGCCCCGGAGGGTCTGGAAACATTCAGTACTTC.

V is TRBV9 and J is TRBJ2-2; no clear D. The germline V and J ends were trimmed by 4 bases and 2 bases, with 6 bases remaining between them. Germline CDR1 is SGDLS and CDR2 is YYNGEE. The CDR3 contains 13 residues. The CDR3 DNA is TGTGCCAGCAGCTTCTATAACACCGGGGAGCTGTTTTTT. Translation gives CASSFYNTGELFF.

The V call is TRBV20-1, the J call TRBJ1-2; D unresolved. V was shortened by 0 bases and J by 5 bases, with 13 bases between the two germline ends. From germline, CDR1 is DFQATT and CDR2 SNEGSKA (reference sequence). This CDR3 comprises 14 residues. CDR3 protein: CSARDQAGEYGYTF. The DNA of the CDR3 is TGCAGTGCTAGAGATCAAGCAGGAGAATATGGCTACACCTTC.

The chain couples TRBV12-3 or TRBV12-4 to TRBJ1-3; no firm D call. The CDR3 is 15 amino acids. The V gene lost 5 bases and the J gene lost 4 bases, with 15 bases spanning the gap. CDR3 amino acids: CASSERPRGGNTIYF. DNA of the CDR3: TGTGCCAGCAGTGAACGCCCCCGAGGGGGAAACACCATATATTTT.

This clonotype was observed a handful of times. The chain links TRBV12-3 or TRBV12-4 to TRBJ1-1; 9 bases fit TRBD1. This CDR3 region has 13 residues. V shed 6 bases and J 11 bases; nucleotides not matched to a gene: 10. The CDR3, as DNA: TGTGCCAGCAGCTCCGGACAGGGGCCAGGGGCTTTCTTT. It translates to CASSSGQGPGAFF.